The present entry profiles one T cell receptor beta chain with its context. RNA amounts of about 0.5 to 1 ug underwent reverse transcription with random hexamers. Across 54 Vbeta and 13 Jbeta, TCR beta CDR3 was amplified with immunoSEQ multiplex PCR. TCRdb independently ran MiXCR on the immunoSEQ multiplex PCR reads; one entry per CDR3 protein. The sample records around 150,000 distinct CDR3 sequences, 90% to 97% being singletons. The entry originates in a study of CD8 T cells in Susac syndrome. Per germline, CDR1 SQVTM and CDR2 ANQGSEA. Trimming removed 3 bases at V and 2 bases at J, with 7 bases between. CDR3 length equals 12 residues. Recently defined diagnostic criteria classed the Susac syndrome patients as definite or probable.

The sequencing input was CD4+ T cells from PBMCs. This TCR derives from a human donor with Susac syndrome. The chain uses TRBV29-1 and TRBJ1-2; perhaps TRBD1 as D (5 bases). The DNA for the CDR3 is TGCAGCGTTGACAGACAGAACTATGGCTACACCTTC. It encodes CSVDRQNYGYTF.